These 15 T cell receptor beta chains were sequenced from one sample in a study of cytomegalovirus exposure and HLA in healthy donors. TCRdb's table, derived via immunoSEQ multiplex PCR, lists solely in-frame clones and lacks some. Here the sample spans 50,000 to 65,000 clones, 75% to 90% being singletons. Sequenced: PBMCs. All receptors come from a woman under 30 in good health and CMV-seronegative.

As DNA, the CDR3 is TGTGCCAGCAGTTACCCGGGTCGGGGAAGCAATGAGCAGTTCTTC. It is translated as CASSYPGRGSNEQFF. V is TRBV6-5 and J is TRBJ2-1, with a weak D call TRBD2 (5 bases). The V end was cut by 2 bases, the J end by 6 bases, with 14 bases between. The CDR3 is 15 amino acids. Germline assignment: CDR1 MNHEY and CDR2 SVGAGI.

The gene calls are TRBV11-2 and TRBJ2-7, with 10 bases fitting TRBD1. Germline lookup yields CDR1 SGHAT and CDR2 FQNNGV. The CDR3 loop spans 18 amino acids. V lost 5 bases to trimming and J lost 0 bases; unmatched junction nucleotides: 13. CDR3 DNA sequence: TGTGCCAGCAGCCAAACCGCCGGGACAGGGGCAGACTCCTACGAGCAGTACTTC. Amino acid sequence: CASSQTAGTGADSYEQYF.

CDR3 bases: TGTGCCAGCAGGGGGACTAGCGGGGTTACAGATACGCAGTATTTT. Its protein is CASRGTSGVTDTQYF. The V gene is TRBV2, the J gene TRBJ2-3, with 13 bases fitting TRBD2. The CDR3 covers 15 residues. Germline CDR1 SNHLY, CDR2 FYNNEI. V shed 6 bases and J 3 bases; nucleotides not matched to a gene: 3.

The chain couples TRBV2 to TRBJ2-3; 7 bases match TRBD1. With 5 bases clipped from V and 4 bases from J, the junction kept 9 bases outside the gene matches. From germline, CDR1 is SNHLY and CDR2 FYNNEI. CDR3 length: 15 amino acids. The CDR3, as DNA: TGTGCCAGCAGTCATCCCCAGGGGGTGGCAGATACGCAGTATTTT. Protein sequence: CASSHPQGVADTQYF.

The table lists this clone with a count of one. The rearrangement joins TRBV5-1 to TRBJ2-7; D uncertain. The CDR3 loop spans 14 amino acids. Trimming took 0 bases from V and 3 from J, leaving 10 bases between them. Germline CDR1 and CDR2: SGHRS and YFSETQ. CDR3 protein: CASSLVRQLYEQYF. In DNA, the CDR3 is TGCGCCAGCAGCTTGGTCCGACAACTCTACGAGCAGTACTTC.

This chain uses TRBV7-3 with TRBJ2-5; D might be TRBD1 (6 bases). CDR1 is SGHTA and CDR2 is FQGTGA in the germline V gene. The CDR3 covers 14 residues. Between the trimmed V and J ends, which lost 0 bases and 3 bases, there was a span of 8 bases. CDR3 sequence reads: CASSLTGQKETQYF. The CDR3 DNA follows: TGTGCCAGCAGCTTAACCGGACAGAAAGAGACCCAGTACTTC.

The rearrangement uses TRBV9 and TRBJ2-7; weak D call: TRBD1 (6 bases). The germline CDR1 and CDR2 sequences are SGDLS and YYNGEE. The V gene lost 0 bases and the J gene lost 6 bases, with 13 bases spanning the gap. This CDR3 contains 14 residues. DNA of the CDR3: TGTGCCAGCAGCGTAGCATCACAACAGGGCGAGCAGTACTTC. Its protein is CASSVASQQGEQYF.

The chain couples TRBV29-1 to TRBJ2-7; D is undetermined. Trimming shortened V by 1 base and J by 1 base, and 11 bases separated the two germline ends. The CDR3 runs to 14 residues. Germline CDR1 SQVTM, CDR2 ANQGSEA. The CDR3 reads CSVEVAGTSYEQYF. The CDR3, as DNA: TGCAGCGTTGAAGTAGCCGGTACATCCTACGAGCAGTACTTC.

The rearrangement links TRBV27 to TRBJ2-2; TRBD1 matches at 8 bases. This CDR3 is 14 amino acids long. Unmatched junction bases numbered 1, after V lost 3 bases and J lost 4 bases. Germline CDR1 is MNHEY and CDR2 is SMNVEV (reference sequence). CDR3 region: CASSFQGATGELFF. CDR3 in DNA: TGTGCCAGCAGTTTTCAGGGGGCCACCGGGGAGCTGTTTTTT.

The chain combines TRBV10-3 with TRBJ1-4; no clear D. This CDR3 is 13 amino acids long. The germline gives CDR1 ENHRY, CDR2 SYGVKD. V was pared by 3 bases and J by 3 bases, with 5 bases between. Here the CDR3 DNA reads TGTGCCATCAGTGACGGTGCTAATGAAAAACTGTTTTTT. Its protein is CAISDGANEKLFF.

In its sample, this clone was seen a few times. The V call is TRBV5-1, the J call TRBJ2-3, with a tentative D call TRBD1 (6 bases). The germline V and J ends were trimmed by 4 bases and 6 bases, with 15 bases remaining between them. This CDR3 contains 14 residues. CDR1 and CDR2 (germline): SGHRS, YFSETQ. CDR3 DNA sequence: TGCGCCAGCAGCGGGGGTGGGGGCTCGGATACGCAGTATTTT. This encodes CASSGGGGSDTQYF. The whole variable domain, remainder taken from reference TRBV5-1 and TRBJ2-3, is KAGVTQTPRYLIKTRGQQVTLSCSPISGHRSVSWYQQTPGQGLQFLFEYFSETQRNKGNFPGRFSGRQFSNSRSEMNVSTLELGDSALYLCASSGGGGSDTQYFGPGTRLTVL.

This clone came up once. The chain couples TRBV6-5 to TRBJ1-1; D remains unclear. V was clipped by 6 bases and J by 5 bases, with 7 bases between them. There are 11 residues in the CDR3. Germline values: CDR1 MNHEY, CDR2 SVGAGI. CDR3 sequence (DNA): TGTGCCAGCAGGGGCAGGACTGAAGCTTTCTTT. Translating it yields CASRGRTEAFF.

This sequence joins TRBV7-9 and TRBJ1-1, with 7 bases matching TRBD1. V lost 5 bases and J lost 5; bases outside the gene matches: 5. Germline CDR1 SEHNR, CDR2 FQNEAQ (reference sequence). CDR3 length: 13 amino acids. CDR3 sequence (DNA): TGTGCCAGCAGCGCGGACAGGTTAACTGAAGCTTTCTTT. Amino acids: CASSADRLTEAFF.

The chain combines TRBV15 with TRBJ2-7; 11 nucleotides align to TRBD2. Trimming took 3 bases from V and 3 from J; bases not matched to a gene: 7. The CDR3 consists of 16 residues. Germline-derived CDR1 and CDR2 are LNHNV and YYDKDF (reference sequence). CDR3 nucleotides: TGTGCCACCAGCAGTATTTCCGGGACTAGCGGCTACGAGCAGTACTTC. This gives the protein CATSSISGTSGYEQYF.

The gene calls are TRBV30 and TRBJ2-7; TRBD1 matches 10 bases. The trim removed 5 bases at V and 6 bases at J, leaving 7 bases unmatched. Germline loops: CDR1 GTSNPN, CDR2 SVGIG (reference sequence). This CDR3 is 13 amino acids long. CDR3 loop: CAWDGQGVREQYF. The CDR3 DNA reads TGTGCCTGGGATGGACAGGGGGTCCGCGAGCAGTACTTC.